Each of the 19 T cell receptor beta chains below was sequenced from the same sample in a study of T-cell reconstitution after alpha-beta-depleted transplantation in children. Preparation of the TCRbeta library was carried out with unique molecular identifiers. In TCRdb, the PCR reads were re-called with MiXCR into one record per CDR3 protein. Of hundreds of thousands of distinct CDR3 sequences listed, 15% to 20% are singletons. Sequenced material: PBMCs from the stem cell graft donor, taken from the stem cell graft. Receptor source: a human donor who donated a stem cell graft to a child with acute lymphoblastic leukemia.

The chain recombines TRBV10-3 with TRBJ2-1; 8 nucleotides align to TRBD2. The CDR3 runs to 17 residues. Germline V gene data show CDR1 as ENHRY and CDR2 as SYGVKD. V gave up 2 bases and J gave up 6 bases; unmatched junction bases: 12. This CDR3 is CAISEISGSGRPNEQFF. The DNA of the CDR3 is TGTGCCATCAGTGAGATTAGTGGCAGCGGGAGACCCAATGAGCAGTTCTTC.

This clonotype was detected a few times. The rearrangement links TRBV9 to TRBJ1-3; D is perhaps TRBD1 (6 bases). The CDR3 contains 15 residues. Trimming shortened V by 0 bases and J by 5 bases, and 12 bases separated the two germline ends. Germline V gene data show CDR1 as SGDLS and CDR2 as YYNGEE. The CDR3 coding sequence is TGTGCCAGCAGCGTAGGATCGGGGGGGCGAAACACCATATATTTT. Translated: CASSVGSGGRNTIYF. Using reference TRBV9 and TRBJ1-3 for the parts outside the CDR3, the full variable domain is DSGVTQTPKHLITATGQRVTLRCSPRSGDLSVYWYQQSLDQGLQFLIQYYNGEERAKGNILERFSAQQFPDLHSELNLSSLELGDSALYFCASSVGSGGRNTIYFGEGSWLTVV.

The chain uses TRBV12-3 or TRBV12-4 and TRBJ2-3, with D hard to call. This CDR3 region has 16 residues. The V end was cut by 3 bases, the J end by 0 bases, with 13 bases between. The CDR3 region has the DNA TGTGCCAGCAGTTTCCAGGTCAGGCCGAGCACAGATACGCAGTATTTT. Translation gives CASSFQVRPSTDTQYF.

CDR3 sequence reads: CASSLWQGLAYEQYF. Here the CDR3 DNA reads TGTGCCAGCAGCTTGTGGCAGGGGCTAGCCTACGAGCAGTACTTC. The V call is TRBV5-5, the J call TRBJ2-7, with D maybe TRBD1 (6 bases). With 1 base removed from V and 2 bases from J, the gap between germline ends came to 13 bases. Germline V gene lookup returns CDR1 SGHKS and CDR2 YYEKEE (reference sequence). The CDR3 is 15 residues long.

This clonotype was detected a few times. V is TRBV25-1 and J is TRBJ2-3, with unresolved D. Trimming cost V 10 bases and J 4 bases, with 15 bases left between them. This CDR3 is 13 amino acids long. CDR1 MGHDK and CDR2 SYGVNS come from the germline V gene. CDR3 sequence (DNA): TGTGCCACCCGCTCCCCTGAGCCAGATACGCAGTATTTT. It is translated as CATRSPEPDTQYF.

In nucleotides, the CDR3 is TGTGCCATCGCGGGCAGCGTCTACGAGCAGTACTTC. It is translated as CAIAGSVYEQYF. The chain is built from TRBV10-3 and TRBJ2-7; tentative D call: TRBD2 (5 bases). CDR1 is ENHRY, CDR2 SYGVKD, per germline. The CDR3 extends over 12 amino acids. V was clipped by 8 bases and J by 3 bases, with 11 bases between them.

CDR3 DNA sequence: TGTGCCAGCAGTCCTTACCCTGGGAACGAGCAGTACTTC. It codes for CASSPYPGNEQYF. This chain links TRBV12-3 or TRBV12-4 with TRBJ2-7; D is unresolved. V was clipped by 5 bases and J by 5 bases, with 13 bases between them. The CDR3 runs 13 residues.

The chain carries TRBV29-1 and TRBJ1-2; possibly TRBD1 for D (5 bases). The germline V gene has CDR1 SQVTM and CDR2 ANQGSEA. The V end lost 1 base, the J end lost 8 bases, and 11 bases lay between the germline ends. The CDR3 runs to 12 residues. CDR3 nucleotide sequence: TGCAGCGTTGAAGTGCCTTGGGGCGGCTACACCTTC. This gives the protein CSVEVPWGGYTF.

The chain combines TRBV12-3 or TRBV12-4 with TRBJ1-5; a possible D gene is TRBD1 (5 bases). Trimming took off 3 bases at V and 1 base at J, with 16 bases between the two ends. This CDR3 is built from 17 residues. CDR3 bases: TGTGCCAGCAGTTTCCTCGGGGCCCAGGCCAGCAATCAGCCCCAGCATTTT. Its protein product is CASSFLGAQASNQPQHF.

CDR3 protein: CASKGVEEKLFF. For the CDR3, the DNA is TGTGCCAGCAAGGGTGTGGAGGAAAAACTGTTTTTT. The rearrangement uses TRBV7-9 and TRBJ1-4; D is unclear. Germline V CDR1 and CDR2: SEHNR, FQNEAQ (reference sequence). CDR3 length: 12 residues. The V end was cut by 7 bases, the J end by 8 bases, with 11 bases between.

The genes are TRBV5-1 and TRBJ1-2; no definite D call. Trimming took 0 bases from V and 0 from J, leaving 18 bases between them. The CDR3 covers 18 residues. Germline V gene data show CDR1 as SGHRS and CDR2 as YFSETQ. The CDR3, as DNA: TGCGCCAGCAGCTTGGAAGCGGGGAAAGTGCCTACTAACTATGGCTACACCTTC. It codes for CASSLEAGKVPTNYGYTF.

This clonotype was seen only a few times. The gene calls are TRBV12-3 or TRBV12-4 and TRBJ2-3; 7 positions match TRBD1. Trimming removed 2 bases from V and 7 bases from J; junction bases left unmatched: 12. The CDR3 consists of 16 residues. For the CDR3, the DNA is TGTGCCAGCAGTTTAACCTGGACAGGACCCTCAAATACGCAGTATTTT. Amino acids: CASSLTWTGPSNTQYF.

There are a few counts of this clonotype. The chain joins TRBV5-6 to TRBJ2-1; TRBD1 is a possible D gene (5 bases). Trimming left V 2 bases short and J 6 bases short, with 9 bases between. Germline CDR1 SGHDT, CDR2 YYEEEE. CDR3 length equals 13 residues. In DNA, the CDR3 is TGTGCCAGCAGCTTTGGGGCGAGCAATGAGCAGTTCTTC. Translating it yields CASSFGASNEQFF.

The sample holds a few counts of this clonotype. DNA of the CDR3: TGCGCCAGCAGCTCGTACTCTAGCGGGTTCTCCACAGATACGCAGTATTTT. Translating it yields CASSSYSSGFSTDTQYF. The chain joins TRBV5-1 to TRBJ2-3, with 8 bases fitting TRBD2. J gave up 2 bases and V 3 bases, and 11 bases lay outside the gene matches. CDR3 length equals 17 residues. Germline V gene data show CDR1 as SGHRS and CDR2 as YFSETQ.

In this sample, this clonotype turned up a few times. The chain couples TRBV12-3 or TRBV12-4 to TRBJ2-3, with D perhaps matching TRBD2 (6 bases). V lost 5 bases to trimming and J lost 8 bases, with 11 bases between them. The length of the CDR3 is 12 residues. This CDR3 reads CASSPGLTTQYF. In DNA, the CDR3 is TGTGCCAGCAGTCCTGGACTAACTACGCAGTATTTT.

This clonotype was seen a few times. V is TRBV7-9 and J is TRBJ1-1; 9 nucleotides align to TRBD1. With V trimmed by 6 bases and J by 3 bases, 5 bases remained unmatched. Germline V gene sequence: CDR1 SEHNR, CDR2 FQNEAQ (reference sequence). The CDR3 runs 14 residues. The CDR3 protein is CASSPTGGHTEAFF. Written as DNA, the CDR3 is TGTGCCAGCAGTCCCACAGGGGGCCACACTGAAGCTTTCTTT.

This chain connects TRBV5-1 to TRBJ2-7; D is unclear. V lost 4 bases and J 3 bases, leaving 11 bases between the germline ends. This CDR3 region has 13 residues. Germline-derived CDR1 and CDR2 are SGHRS and YFSETQ. Here the CDR3 reads CASSERTGYEQYF. The CDR3 DNA sequence: TGCGCCAGCAGCGAGAGGACCGGCTACGAGCAGTACTTC.

There are a few counts of this clonotype. The V call is TRBV12-3 or TRBV12-4, the J call TRBJ1-1; unclear D gene. This CDR3 has 16 residues. The germline V and J ends were trimmed by 3 bases and 11 bases, with 25 bases remaining between them. The CDR3 here is CASSLAQPALVIRAFF. In nucleotides, the CDR3 is TGTGCCAGCAGTTTGGCACAACCCGCGCTTGTAATACGGGCTTTCTTT.

This clonotype showed up just a few times. The V gene is TRBV15, the J gene TRBJ2-5, with D maybe TRBD2 (6 bases). V was clipped by 0 bases and J by 2 bases, with 13 bases between them. The CDR3 covers 16 residues. Germline V lookup: CDR1 LNHNV, CDR2 YYDKDF (reference sequence). Here the CDR3 reads CATSREVMGTQETQYF. The CDR3 DNA reads as TGTGCCACCAGCAGAGAGGTTATGGGGACTCAAGAGACCCAGTACTTC.